What follows are 18 T cell receptor beta chains derived from one specimen sequenced in a study of T cell responses to AZD1222 COVID-19 vaccine. The repertoire was sequenced with immunoSEQ multiplex PCR; TCRdb's copy has only in-frame clones and lacks some. Of about 120,000 clones in the sample, over 75% are singletons; the top ten hold 4.2%. The source was peripheral blood, collected 28 days after the second dose of the MenACWY control vaccine. All receptors derive from an adult who received the MenACWY meningococcal vaccine as a control.

The rearrangement uses TRBV30 and TRBJ2-5; a weak D match, TRBD2 (6 bases). The CDR3 contains 14 residues. V lost 4 bases, J lost 1 base, and 13 bases lay in between. The germline V gene encodes CDR1 GTSNPN and CDR2 SVGIG (reference sequence). The CDR3 sequence: CAWKGLHVQETQYF. CDR3 nucleotides: TGTGCCTGGAAAGGACTACACGTCCAAGAGACCCAGTACTTC.

The chain uses TRBV5-6 and TRBJ2-7; 9 nucleotides agree with TRBD1. The V gene end was trimmed by 4 bases and the J gene end by 3 bases; junction bases not matched to a gene: 17. Germline CDR1 SGHDT, CDR2 YYEEEE. The CDR3 loop spans 18 amino acids. The CDR3 loop is CASSAEYRGRIVGYEQYV. The CDR3 DNA reads TGTGCCAGCAGCGCCGAATACAGGGGGCGCATTGTGGGCTACGAGCAGTACGTC.

The chain employs TRBV12-2 and TRBJ2-1; no check of the table's D call, TRBD1, against the DNA was made. TRBV12-2 is labeled a pseudogene. The CDR3 contains 17 residues. The CDR3 protein is CASRLDGPGQGVNEQFF. The CDR3 bases are TGTGCAAGTCGCTTAGACGGGCCGGGACAGGGGGTCAATGAGCAGTTCTTC.

V and J are TRBV7-9 and TRBJ1-2; D may be TRBD1 (6 bases). Germline CDR1 is SEHNR and CDR2 is FQNEAQ (reference sequence). The CDR3 is 13 amino acids. V gave up 5 bases and J gave up 4 bases, with 11 bases separating them. The CDR3 here is CASSLGQSYGYTF. DNA for the CDR3: TGTGCCAGCAGCCTCGGACAGAGCTATGGCTACACCTTC. Variable domain in full (rest from reference TRBV7-9 and TRBJ1-2): DTGVSQNPRHKITKRGQNVTFRCDPISEHNRLYWYRQTLGQGPEFLTYFQNEAQLEKSRLLSDRFSAERPKGSFSTLEIQRTEQGDSAMYLCASSLGQSYGYTFGSGTRLTVV.

The CDR3 DNA reads as TGTGCCACCAGTGACCCAGGACAGGGGAGCTACACCTTC. Translating gives CATSDPGQGSYTF. The chain has TRBV24-1 and TRBJ1-2; 9 bases are shared with TRBD1. The germline V gene encodes CDR1 KGHDR and CDR2 SFDVKD. The CDR3 spans 13 residues. V shed 4 bases and J 9 bases; nucleotides not matched to a gene: 5.

This rearrangement joins TRBV3-1 (or the pseudogene TRBV3-2) to TRBJ1-4; D is possibly TRBD1 (5 bases). V lost 5 bases and J lost 4, with 11 bases in between. The germline CDR1 and CDR2 sequences are LGHDT and YNNKEL (reference sequence). The CDR3 covers 14 residues. The CDR3 loop reads CASSYRGNNEKLFF. CDR3 nucleotides: TGTGCCAGCAGCTACCGGGGGAATAATGAAAAACTGTTTTTT.

The rearrangement joins TRBV7-9 to TRBJ1-2; 10 bases are a match to TRBD1. The CDR3 sequence is 15 residues long. CDR1 is SEHNR, CDR2 FQNEAQ, per germline (reference sequence). V shed 1 base and J 3 bases; nucleotides not matched to a gene: 2. CDR3 loop: CASSLVTGGDYGYTF. CDR3 nucleotides: TGTGCCAGCAGCTTAGTGACAGGGGGCGACTATGGCTACACCTTC.

The chain has TRBV7-8 and TRBJ2-7, with 12 bases aligning to TRBD2. The CDR3 is 16 amino acids. The junction had 9 bases not matched to a gene; V was cut back by 5 bases and J by 4 bases. From germline, CDR1 is SGHVS and CDR2 FQNEAQ. CDR3 amino acids: CASSTSPGLAGYEQYF. DNA for the CDR3: TGTGCCAGCAGCACGAGCCCGGGACTAGCGGGTTACGAGCAGTACTTC.

J is TRBJ1-6 and V is TRBV25-1; D not resolved. The V end lost 4 bases, the J end lost 5 bases, and 9 bases lay between the germline ends. Germline V gene lookup returns CDR1 MGHDK and CDR2 SYGVNS. The CDR3 consists of 14 residues. The CDR3 DNA reads as TGTGCCAGCAGTGGGACCGCCGATAATTCACCCCTCCACTTT. It yields the protein CASSGTADNSPLHF.

The genes are TRBV5-4 and TRBJ2-3, with TRBD2 matching over 9 bases. Germline CDR1 SGHNT, CDR2 YYREEE (reference sequence). The CDR3 has 15 residues. The junction had 3 bases not matched to a gene; V was cut back by 1 base and J by 3 bases. CDR3 in amino acids: CASSLKRGVTDTQYF. In DNA, the CDR3 is TGTGCCAGCAGCTTGAAGCGGGGGGTGACAGATACGCAGTATTTT.

The rearrangement joins TRBV28 to TRBJ2-1; TRBD2 matches 9 bases. Trimming at V came to 6 bases and at J to 8 bases, leaving 8 bases not matched to a gene. CDR1 is MDHEN and CDR2 is SYDVKM in the germline V gene. The CDR3 sequence is 14 residues long. The CDR3 sequence is CASSHRIAGDEQFF. CDR3 nucleotides: TGTGCCAGCAGCCATAGGATAGCGGGAGATGAGCAGTTCTTC.

The chain combines TRBV5-6 with TRBJ2-7, with 10 bases lining up with TRBD1. V lost 2 bases and J lost 5; bases outside the gene matches: 7. The CDR3 totals 15 residues. CDR1 SGHDT and CDR2 YYEEEE come from the germline V gene. The CDR3 nucleotides read TGTGCCAGCAGCTTCTCGGGACAGGGGTCTCACGAGCAGTACGTC. This gives the protein CASSFSGQGSHEQYV.

The genes are TRBV2 and TRBJ1-4; the D gene is possibly TRBD1 (5 bases). The germline V gene has CDR1 SNHLY and CDR2 FYNNEI. Trimming shortened V by 4 bases and J by 3 bases, and 12 bases separated the two germline ends. This CDR3 has 15 amino acids. This chain's CDR3 is CASSATGEPNEKLFF. CDR3 DNA sequence: TGTGCCAGCAGTGCCACAGGAGAGCCTAATGAAAAACTGTTTTTT.

This clone has a single count. The genes are TRBV3-1 (or the pseudogene TRBV3-2) and TRBJ2-2; 7 nucleotides agree with TRBD2. The CDR3 totals 14 residues. Germline trimming cut 8 bases from V and 0 bases from J; bases unmatched to any gene: 3. Germline loops: CDR1 LGHDT, CDR2 YNNKEL (reference sequence). This CDR3 is CASHRGANTGELFF. For the CDR3, the DNA is TGTGCCAGCCATCGGGGGGCGAACACCGGGGAGCTGTTTTTT.

CDR3 region: CASSPFVGSSYNEQFF. In DNA form, the CDR3 reads TGTGCCAGCTCACCGTTCGTGGGTAGCTCCTACAATGAGCAGTTCTTC. The chain joins TRBV18 to TRBJ2-1; D is uncertain. V was clipped by 3 bases and J by 0 bases, with 12 bases between them. Looked up from germline, CDR1 is KGHSH and CDR2 is LQKENI. This CDR3 spans 16 amino acids.

V usage is TRBV9 and J usage is TRBJ2-6; D call uncertain. Looked up from germline, CDR1 is SGDLS and CDR2 is YYNGEE. CDR3 size: 14 residues. V gave up 3 bases and J gave up 0 bases, with 4 bases separating them. The chain's CDR3 is CASSENSGANVLTF. The CDR3 DNA is TGTGCCAGCAGCGAAAACTCTGGGGCCAACGTCCTGACTTTC.

Here the CDR3 reads CASAQGPNEKLFF. The CDR3, as DNA: TGTGCCAGCGCACAGGGGCCTAATGAAAAACTGTTTTTT. The chain links TRBV18 to TRBJ1-4; 7 positions match TRBD1. Germline V gives CDR1 KGHSH, CDR2 LQKENI. The CDR3 is 13 residues long. Trimming took 8 bases from V and 3 from J; bases not matched to a gene: 3.

CDR3 protein: CASSLTTGGSYEQYF. CDR3 nucleotide sequence: TGTGCCAGCAGCTTAACGACAGGGGGCTCCTACGAGCAGTACTTC. V is TRBV27 and J is TRBJ2-7; 9 bases agree with TRBD1. Germline CDR1 reads MNHEY; CDR2 reads SMNVEV (reference sequence). The CDR3 length is 15 residues. The ends lost 6 bases at V and 0 bases at J; junction bases unmatched: 6.